This TCR beta chain was recorded in a study of T cells in Graves' hyperthyroidism and ophthalmopathy. Background on the study: Initial diagnosis, before any treatment, was when peripheral blood was collected. Study outcomes and limitations: Ophthalmopathy and stable hyperthyroidism were separated by a 13 V-J model.

Each diagnosis was grounded in clinical symptoms, serum thyroxine and TRAb, thyroid ultrasound, and orbital computed tomography. J was trimmed by 5 bases and V by 5 bases; bases with no gene match: 4. CDR1 SGHRS and CDR2 YFSETQ come from the germline V gene. This CDR3 region has 14 residues. The source material, RNA transcripts, was used to amplify TCR beta CDR3 regions. Researchers ran a first-round RT-PCR on the TCR CDR3 using the HTBI primer set. Via MiXCR, TCRdb re-called the multiplex PCR reads, giving one row per CDR3 protein. This table has hundreds of thousands of distinct CDR3 sequences, approximately 20% appearing once. This clonotype has at least ten counts. Its target is unknown.

The receptor was derived from a man aged 35-49 years with Graves' hyperthyroidism. Source material: blood. V gene TRBV5-1 combines with J gene TRBJ2-2, with 9 bases matching TRBD1. The CDR3 DNA is TGCGCCAGCAGGGGACAGGGAGAGACCGGGGAGCTGTTTTTT. Its translation: CASRGQGETGELFF.